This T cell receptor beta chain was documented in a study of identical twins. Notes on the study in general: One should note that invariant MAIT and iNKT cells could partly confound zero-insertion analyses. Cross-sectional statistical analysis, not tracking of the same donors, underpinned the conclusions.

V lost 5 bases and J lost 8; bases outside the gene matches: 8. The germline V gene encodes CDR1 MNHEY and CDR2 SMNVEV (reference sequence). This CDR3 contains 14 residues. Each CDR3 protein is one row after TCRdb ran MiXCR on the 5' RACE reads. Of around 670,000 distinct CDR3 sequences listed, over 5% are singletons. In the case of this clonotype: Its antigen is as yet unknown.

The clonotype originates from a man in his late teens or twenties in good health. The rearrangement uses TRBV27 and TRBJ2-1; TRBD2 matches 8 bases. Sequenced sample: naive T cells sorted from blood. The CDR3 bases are TGTGCCAGCAGTACCGAACTAGCGGTCCATGAGCAGTTCTTC. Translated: CASSTELAVHEQFF.